This entry lists 32 T cell receptor beta chains sequenced from one sample in a study of blood T cell repertoires in COVID-19. Sequencing used immunoSEQ multiplex PCR; TCRdb keeps in-frame clones, though not all of them. Of 110,000 or so clones in the sample, 84% were seen once. The sequenced material came from peripheral blood. These receptors were taken from a woman between 40 and 50 years old with acute or convalescent COVID-19.

The chain uses TRBV5-5 and TRBJ1-5, with 8 bases matching TRBD1. With V trimmed by 1 base and J by 7 bases, 10 bases remained unmatched. This CDR3 has 16 amino acids. Looked up from germline, CDR1 is SGHKS and CDR2 is YYEKEE (reference sequence). CDR3 residues: CASSLSTGARVQPQHF. DNA for the CDR3: TGTGCCAGCAGCTTGTCGACAGGGGCCCGAGTACAGCCCCAGCATTTT.

This clone was recorded once. The chain recombines TRBV7-2 with TRBJ2-5, with 8 bases that match TRBD1. CDR3 length: 15 residues. Looked up from germline, CDR1 is SGHTA and CDR2 is FQGNSA. Trimming at V came to 0 bases and at J to 5 bases, leaving 5 bases not matched to a gene. The CDR3: CASSLARTGRETQYF. The CDR3 bases are TGTGCCAGCAGCTTAGCCCGGACAGGGCGGGAGACCCAGTACTTC.

J is TRBJ1-2 and V is TRBV6-5, with a weak D call TRBD1 (5 bases). The V and J ends lost 6 bases and 8 bases respectively, with 13 bases between them. The germline V gene has CDR1 MNHEY and CDR2 SVGAGI. This CDR3 is built from 12 residues. CDR3: CASRQGSGGYTF. The CDR3 DNA reads TGTGCCAGCAGGCAGGGTAGTGGGGGCTACACCTTC.

DNA of the CDR3: TGTGCCAGCAGCGGCCAGGACAGGGGCAATTCACCCCTCCACTTT. It is translated as CASSGQDRGNSPLHF. J is TRBJ1-6 and V is TRBV2, with 9 nucleotides matching TRBD1. V shed 6 bases and J 7 bases; nucleotides not matched to a gene: 7. This CDR3 comprises 15 residues. Germline CDR1 is SNHLY and CDR2 is FYNNEI.

This chain connects TRBV6-5 to TRBJ2-7; 8 bases fit TRBD2. CDR1 is MNHEY and CDR2 is SVGAGI in the germline V gene. The CDR3 spans 14 residues. Trimming cost V 7 bases and J 3 bases; bases outside gene matches: 8. The CDR3 spells CASTRSGGSYEQYF. The DNA for the CDR3 is TGTGCCAGCACCCGAAGCGGGGGTAGCTACGAGCAGTACTTC.

The V call is TRBV21-1, the J call TRBJ2-1; the DNA was not compared with TRBD2, the D call given in the table. TRBV21-1 is a recognized pseudogene. There are 15 residues in the CDR3. CDR3 loop: CASNPPAGSYNEQFF. CDR3 DNA sequence: TGTGCCAGCAACCCACCAGCGGGGAGTTACAATGAGCAGTTCTTC.

The genes are TRBV5-1 and TRBJ2-1; TRBD1 might be the D (6 bases). CDR1 SGHRS and CDR2 YFSETQ come from the germline V gene. This CDR3 is 16 amino acids long. V was trimmed by 5 bases and J by 5 bases, leaving 20 bases between them. The CDR3 coding sequence is TGCGCCAGCAGTTCCTCCGGGACAAGTCTTCACAATGAGCAGTTCTTC. Translated: CASSSSGTSLHNEQFF.

The rearrangement uses TRBV7-2 and TRBJ2-5; 8 bases are shared with TRBD2. The V segment lost 6 bases and the J segment 2 bases; nucleotides outside the gene matches: 5. The length of the CDR3 is 14 residues. Germline CDR1 is SGHTA and CDR2 is FQGNSA. As DNA, the CDR3 is TGTGCCAGCAGGTTGGCGGGGGGACAAGAGACCCAGTACTTC. Its translation: CASRLAGGQETQYF.

The CDR3 loop reads CASARGGGNTDTQYF. CDR3 bases: TGTGCCAGCGCTCGCGGCGGGGGGAACACAGATACGCAGTATTTT. This chain links TRBV5-4 with TRBJ2-3; TRBD2 matches 8 bases. Trimming removed 7 bases from V and 2 bases from J; junction bases left unmatched: 9. The CDR3 consists of 15 residues. From germline, CDR1 is SGHNT and CDR2 YYREEE (reference sequence).

J is TRBJ1-3 and V is TRBV19; D not certain. The CDR3 has 16 amino acids. V was trimmed by 6 bases and J by 3 bases, leaving 18 bases between them. The germline V gene has CDR1 LNHDA and CDR2 SQIVND (reference sequence). As DNA, the CDR3 is TGTGCCAGTAGGCTTACAGCTACCGGGATTGGAAACACCATATATTTT. Translating it yields CASRLTATGIGNTIYF.

The chain is built from TRBV9 and TRBJ2-5; D perhaps matches TRBD1 (6 bases). V lost 0 bases and J lost 1, with 7 bases in between. This CDR3 comprises 14 residues. The germline gives CDR1 SGDLS, CDR2 YYNGEE. The CDR3 nucleotides read TGTGCCAGCAGCGTAGTGGGGGCCCAAGAGACCCAGTACTTC. Translating gives CASSVVGAQETQYF.

The gene calls are TRBV5-6 and TRBJ1-1, with 7 bases aligning to TRBD1. Germline V CDR1 and CDR2: SGHDT, YYEEEE. The CDR3 is 14 amino acids. V trimming: 4 bases; J trimming: 7 bases; junction bases outside the gene matches: 10. CDR3 DNA: TGTGCCAGCAGCCCGGGACAGCGGCCGAGTGAAGCTTTCTTT. It specifies CASSPGQRPSEAFF.

A few counts support this clone. The DNA for the CDR3 is TGTGCCAGTAGGGACAGCCCGGATGGCTACACCTTC. Its protein is CASRDSPDGYTF. The chain is built from TRBV19 and TRBJ1-2, with a possible D match to TRBD1 (6 bases). The germline V gene has CDR1 LNHDA and CDR2 SQIVND (reference sequence). Trimming left V 6 bases short and J 6 bases short, with 11 bases between. This CDR3 region has 12 residues.

The chain has TRBV18 and TRBJ2-1; D may be TRBD1 (6 bases). Trimming pared 3 bases from V and 7 bases from J, leaving 10 bases between. Germline assignment: CDR1 KGHSH and CDR2 LQKENI. The CDR3 runs to 13 residues. CDR3 nucleotide sequence: TGTGCCAGCTCACCCGGACAGATTAATGAGCAGTTCTTC. Its protein product is CASSPGQINEQFF.

The CDR3 loop reads CASSRQGAYEQYF. The DNA of the CDR3 is TGTGCCAGCAGTAGACAGGGGGCCTACGAGCAGTACTTC. The rearrangement links TRBV2 to TRBJ2-7; 9 bases fit TRBD1. V dropped 5 bases and J dropped 2; count of bases not matched to a gene: 1. Looked up from germline, CDR1 is SNHLY and CDR2 is FYNNEI. This CDR3 region has 13 residues.

The rearrangement links TRBV3-1 (or the pseudogene TRBV3-2) to TRBJ1-1, with 8 bases fitting TRBD1. V lost 1 base, J lost 11 bases, and 6 bases stayed unmatched. This CDR3 has 13 amino acids. Germline V gene sequence: CDR1 LGHDT, CDR2 YNNKEL (reference sequence). The CDR3, as DNA: TGTGCCAGCAGCCAAGGGACAGGGACCAGGGCTTTCTTT. Protein product: CASSQGTGTRAFF.

The J gene is TRBJ1-1, the V gene TRBV12-3 or TRBV12-4, with no clear D. The CDR3 contains 12 residues. V dropped 7 bases and J dropped 8 bases, with 14 bases sitting between them. The CDR3 spells CASIRSLREAFF. The CDR3 DNA is TGTGCCAGCATTAGGTCCCTCAGGGAAGCTTTCTTT.

This clone was recorded a few times. The genes are TRBV4-1 and TRBJ2-4; TRBD1 might be the D (6 bases). The CDR3 is 16 amino acids. Germline loops: CDR1 MGHRA, CDR2 YSYEKL. V lost 1 base and J lost 7, with 17 bases in between. Written as DNA, the CDR3 is TGCGCCAGCAGCCAAGTTCCTCGGGATCAGGGGAACATTCAGTACTTC. Residues: CASSQVPRDQGNIQYF.

This clone was seen once. The rearrangement joins TRBV3-1 (or the pseudogene TRBV3-2) to TRBJ1-2, with TRBD1 identical over 8 bases. Germline trimming cut 1 base from V and 11 bases from J; bases unmatched to any gene: 3. This CDR3 has 12 residues. The germline V gene has CDR1 LGHDT and CDR2 YNNKEL (reference sequence). The CDR3 sequence is CASSQADRAYTF. The CDR3 DNA is TGTGCCAGCAGCCAAGCGGACAGGGCATACACCTTC.

The rearrangement uses TRBV3-1 (or the pseudogene TRBV3-2) and TRBJ1-6; the D is unclear. CDR1 is LGHDT, CDR2 YNNKEL, per germline (reference sequence). The germline V and J ends were trimmed by 4 bases and 7 bases, with 11 bases remaining between them. The CDR3 contains 14 residues. This CDR3 reads CASSPTELNSPLHF. The CDR3 nucleotides are TGTGCCAGCAGCCCAACAGAACTCAATTCACCCCTCCACTTT.

The rearrangement joins TRBV4-3 to TRBJ2-1; 7 bases are shared with TRBD2. The CDR3 has 16 residues. After removal of 0 bases from V and 6 bases from J, the junction contained 8 bases not matched to a gene. Germline lookup yields CDR1 LGHNA and CDR2 YSLEER. The CDR3 sequence: CASSQDRIAGVNEQFF. CDR3 nucleotides: TGCGCCAGCAGCCAAGATAGGATCGCGGGGGTCAATGAGCAGTTCTTC.

This chain joins TRBV5-1 and TRBJ1-4; D gene ambiguous. Trimming took off 0 bases at V and 3 bases at J, with 9 bases between the two ends. The CDR3 length is 15 residues. CDR1 and CDR2 from the germline V gene are SGHRS and YFSETQ. CDR3 region: CASSLGSGANEKLFF. CDR3 bases: TGCGCCAGCAGCTTGGGGAGCGGAGCTAATGAAAAACTGTTTTTT.

This chain links TRBV19 with TRBJ2-5; D is undetermined. CDR1 and CDR2 from the germline V gene are LNHDA and SQIVND (reference sequence). There are 15 residues in the CDR3. V lost 1 base to trimming and J lost 5 bases, with 14 bases between them. The CDR3 sequence is CASSIGSKPGETQYF. The CDR3 coding sequence is TGTGCCAGTAGTATAGGGTCCAAACCCGGGGAGACCCAGTACTTC. Full variable domain (rest looked up from reference TRBV19 and TRBJ2-5): DGGITQSPKYLFRKEGQNVTLSCEQNLNHDAMYWYRQDPGQGLRLIYYSQIVNDFQKGDIAEGYSVSREKKESFPLTVTSAQKNPTAFYLCASSIGSKPGETQYFGPGTRLLVL.

V and J are TRBV6-5 and TRBJ1-2, with 8 positions matching TRBD1. V lost 6 bases, J lost 8 bases, and 8 bases stayed unmatched. This CDR3 is 13 amino acids long. In germline, CDR1 is MNHEY, CDR2 SVGAGI. The chain's CDR3 is CASRIPGGEGYTF. CDR3 sequence (DNA): TGTGCCAGCAGAATCCCAGGGGGCGAGGGCTACACCTTC.

The chain couples TRBV5-1 to TRBJ1-2, with D possibly being TRBD1 (6 bases). The CDR3 is 14 residues long. Deletions cut 0 bases from V and 4 bases from J, with 10 bases between. Germline V gene sequence: CDR1 SGHRS, CDR2 YFSETQ. This CDR3 reads CASSLGGPVYGYTF. CDR3 nucleotide sequence: TGCGCCAGCAGCTTGGGGGGGCCGGTCTATGGCTACACCTTC.

The chain joins TRBV12-3 or TRBV12-4 to TRBJ2-3; D is perhaps TRBD2 (5 bases). V shed 6 bases and J shed 8 bases, with 15 bases lying between them. There are 13 residues in the CDR3. CDR3 sequence (DNA): TGTGCCAGCAGCTCAGTCGTTGGAGGTACGCAGTATTTT. It translates to CASSSVVGGTQYF.

V and J are TRBV9 and TRBJ2-2, with 8 positions matching TRBD2. Looked up from germline, CDR1 is SGDLS and CDR2 is YYNGEE. This CDR3 contains 16 residues. The junction had 8 bases not matched to a gene; V was cut back by 3 bases and J by 4 bases. The CDR3: CASSETGTSGTGELFF. In nucleotides, the CDR3 is TGTGCCAGCAGCGAGACGGGAACTAGCGGCACCGGGGAGCTGTTTTTT. The entire variable domain, with the rest obtained from reference TRBV9 and TRBJ2-2, is as follows: DSGVTQTPKHLITATGQRVTLRCSPRSGDLSVYWYQQSLDQGLQFLIQYYNGEERAKGNILERFSAQQFPDLHSELNLSSLELGDSALYFCASSETGTSGTGELFFGEGSRLTVL.

In its sample, this clone was seen a few times. The chain is built from TRBV6-5 and TRBJ1-5; D may be TRBD1 (6 bases). The CDR3 contains 13 residues. Per the germline V gene, CDR1 is MNHEY and CDR2 is SVGAGI. V lost 6 bases and J 6 bases, leaving 12 bases between the germline ends. The CDR3 DNA reads TGTGCCAGCAGGGACAGCGGGGGTCAGCCCCAGCATTTT. This sequence encodes CASRDSGGQPQHF.

This rearrangement joins TRBV7-2 to TRBJ2-7, with D possibly being TRBD2 (6 bases). Germline CDR1 reads SGHTA; CDR2 reads FQGNSA. The CDR3 contains 15 residues. V was trimmed by 1 base and J by 1 base, leaving 11 bases between them. CDR3 loop: CASSLVEGPSYEQYF. The CDR3 DNA sequence: TGTGCCAGCAGCTTAGTGGAGGGGCCGTCCTACGAGCAGTACTTC.

This sequence joins TRBV15 and TRBJ1-4; TRBD1 matches 10 bases. J lost 3 bases, V lost 3 bases, and 7 bases had no gene match. Germline assignment: CDR1 LNHNV and CDR2 YYDKDF (reference sequence). There are 17 residues in the CDR3. In DNA form, the CDR3 reads TGTGCCACCAGCAGTCCCGGGACAGGGGCTTCTAATGAAAAACTGTTTTTT. It encodes CATSSPGTGASNEKLFF.

The chain uses TRBV5-4 and TRBJ1-1; D remains ambiguous. V gave up 0 bases and J gave up 4 bases, with 7 bases separating them. The CDR3 is made up of 13 amino acids. Germline CDR1 and CDR2: SGHNT and YYREEE (reference sequence). CDR3 amino acids: CASSLGHSTEAFF. The DNA for the CDR3 is TGTGCCAGCAGCTTGGGGCACAGCACTGAAGCTTTCTTT.

This clone was seen only a few times. The sample holds other DNA sequences that translate to the same CDR3. The chain has TRBV6-6 and TRBJ1-2, with D tentatively TRBD1 (5 bases). This CDR3 spans 13 amino acids. The V gene's germline CDR1 is MNHNY and CDR2 SVGAGI (reference sequence). Trimming left V 7 bases short and J 3 bases short, with 12 bases between. CDR3 sequence: CASTPTGDYGYTF. For the CDR3, the DNA is TGTGCCAGCACGCCGACGGGGGACTATGGCTACACCTTC.